A single sample gave rise to the 22 T cell receptor beta chains below, sequenced in a study of blood T cell repertoires in COVID-19. Libraries were prepared by immunoSEQ multiplex PCR; TCRdb keeps only in-frame clonotypes and omits some of them. The data hold around 160,000 clones, with around four fifths observed a single time. The sequenced sample was peripheral blood. The receptors here all came from a woman between 40 and 50 years old with active or convalescent COVID-19.

This clone has just a few counts. The chain couples TRBV5-1 to TRBJ1-6; the match to TRBD1 covers 9 bases. This CDR3 is built from 18 residues. Trimming at V came to 1 base and at J to 0 bases, leaving 5 bases not matched to a gene. Germline loops: CDR1 SGHRS, CDR2 YFSETQ. The chain's CDR3 is CASSLRDRESSYNSPLHF. CDR3 nucleotide sequence: TGCGCCAGCAGCTTGCGGGACAGGGAGAGCTCCTATAATTCACCCCTCCACTTT. The whole variable domain, remainder taken from reference TRBV5-1 and TRBJ1-6, is KAGVTQTPRYLIKTRGQQVTLSCSPISGHRSVSWYQQTPGQGLQFLFEYFSETQRNKGNFPGRFSGRQFSNSRSEMNVSTLELGDSALYLCASSLRDRESSYNSPLHFGNGTRLTVT.

The chain employs TRBV10-2 and TRBJ1-2, with TRBD1 matching 7 bases. Germline V lookup: CDR1 WSHSY, CDR2 SAAADI. The CDR3 spans 11 residues. Germline trimming cut 11 bases from V and 6 bases from J; bases unmatched to any gene: 6. CDR3: CAGLTGNGYTF. CDR3 coding DNA: TGCGCCGGCCTGACAGGGAATGGCTACACCTTC.

The chain links TRBV6-1 to TRBJ1-2; 10 bases agree with TRBD1. J gave up 8 bases and V 2 bases, and 11 bases lay outside the gene matches. The CDR3 length is 16 residues. Germline assignment: CDR1 MNHNS and CDR2 SASEGT. CDR3 in amino acids: CASSERPGQGIGGYTF. The CDR3 nucleotides are TGTGCCAGCAGTGAACGGCCGGGACAGGGGATCGGGGGCTACACCTTC.

The chain combines TRBV10-1 with TRBJ1-1; a weak D match, TRBD1 (5 bases). The CDR3 runs to 13 residues. Germline V gene sequence: CDR1 WNHNN, CDR2 SYGVQD (reference sequence). Trimming pared 6 bases from V and 3 bases from J, leaving 11 bases between. CDR3 residues: CASRAGTDTEAFF. Here the CDR3 DNA reads TGCGCCAGCAGGGCCGGGACTGACACTGAAGCTTTCTTT.

The V gene is TRBV25-1, the J gene TRBJ2-5; TRBD1 matches at 10 bases. With V trimmed by 3 bases and J by 6 bases, 10 bases remained unmatched. This CDR3 region has 16 residues. CDR1 is MGHDK, CDR2 SYGVNS, per germline. CDR3 coding DNA: TGTGCCAGCAGTGACGCAACCGGGACAGGGGTTCAGACCCAGTACTTC. It specifies CASSDATGTGVQTQYF.

The chain couples TRBV5-1 to TRBJ1-1; 9 bases map to TRBD1. In germline, CDR1 is SGHRS, CDR2 YFSETQ. V was clipped by 4 bases and J by 1 base; unmatched bases: 2. The CDR3 is made up of 14 amino acids. CDR3 residues: CASSPGQGNTEAFF. In nucleotides, the CDR3 is TGCGCCAGCAGCCCGGGACAGGGGAACACTGAAGCTTTCTTT.

The chain links TRBV6-6 to TRBJ1-4, with D maybe TRBD1 (5 bases). Germline values: CDR1 MNHNY, CDR2 SVGAGI (reference sequence). The CDR3 has 15 residues. V lost 8 bases and J 4 bases, leaving 17 bases between the germline ends. CDR3 protein: CASLIRGRDNEKLFF. The CDR3 region has the DNA TGTGCCAGCTTAATTAGGGGCAGGGATAATGAAAAACTGTTTTTT.

J is TRBJ1-1 and V is TRBV27; maybe TRBD1 (6 bases). CDR3 length: 12 residues. The germline V gene encodes CDR1 MNHEY and CDR2 SMNVEV (reference sequence). Trimming removed 1 base at V and 8 bases at J, with 8 bases between. CDR3 amino acids: CASSLLGQEAFF. The CDR3, as DNA: TGTGCCAGCAGTTTATTAGGACAGGAAGCTTTCTTT.

V gene TRBV2 combines with J gene TRBJ1-2, with D tentatively TRBD1 (6 bases). The CDR3 spans 13 residues. The V gene's germline CDR1 is SNHLY and CDR2 FYNNEI. V was trimmed by 6 bases and J by 2 bases, leaving 10 bases between them. In DNA form, the CDR3 reads TGTGCCAGCAGCCGAAGGGGGAACTATGGCTACACCTTC. This translates into CASSRRGNYGYTF. Using reference TRBV2 and TRBJ1-2 for the parts outside the CDR3, the full variable domain is EPEVTQTPSHQVTQMGQEVILRCVPISNHLYFYWYRQILGQKVEFLVSFYNNEISEKSEIFDDQFSVERPDGSNFTLKIRSTKLEDSAMYFCASSRRGNYGYTFGSGTRLTVV.

The chain employs TRBV18 and TRBJ1-2, with 7 bases fitting TRBD1. The CDR3 consists of 13 residues. V gave up 3 bases and J gave up 4 bases; unmatched junction bases: 2. Germline values: CDR1 KGHSH, CDR2 LQKENI. The CDR3 coding sequence is TGTGCCAGCTCACCCGACAGGGCCTATGGCTACACCTTC. It yields the protein CASSPDRAYGYTF.

This clone appeared a few times. The CDR3 spells CASSWGGNTGELFF. The CDR3 nucleotides read TGCGCCAGCAGTTGGGGCGGAAATACCGGGGAGCTGTTTTTT. This chain connects TRBV10-1 to TRBJ2-2; possibly TRBD1 for D (5 bases). The CDR3 is 14 amino acids. V lost 5 bases and J lost 5, with 12 bases in between. Germline V CDR1 and CDR2: WNHNN, SYGVQD (reference sequence).

The chain is built from TRBV30 and TRBJ1-1; D is undetermined. There are 13 residues in the CDR3. Trimming took 2 bases from V and 1 from J, leaving 8 bases between them. The V gene's germline CDR1 is GTSNPN and CDR2 SVGIG (reference sequence). In DNA, the CDR3 is TGTGCCTGGAGTTCCTGGCAGAACACTGAAGCTTTCTTT. This gives the protein CAWSSWQNTEAFF.

This clone came up once. V is TRBV19 and J is TRBJ1-5; 9 bases are a match to TRBD1. The CDR3 extends over 15 amino acids. The germline V gene has CDR1 LNHDA and CDR2 SQIVND (reference sequence). Germline trimming cut 4 bases from V and 3 bases from J; bases unmatched to any gene: 4. The CDR3 loop is CASSTDRGFNQPQHF. DNA for the CDR3: TGTGCCAGTAGTACCGACAGGGGGTTCAATCAGCCCCAGCATTTT.

CDR3 coding DNA: TGTGCCTGGAGTGGATCTATTGAAGCTTTCTTT. This translates into CAWSGSIEAFF. V and J are TRBV30 and TRBJ1-1; D gene unclear. The CDR3 extends over 11 amino acids. V was clipped by 1 base and J by 7 bases, with 7 bases between them. Germline V gives CDR1 GTSNPN, CDR2 SVGIG (reference sequence).

The CDR3 DNA reads as TGTGCCAGCAGCGTAGAGGGGGCGTCTGGAAACACCATATATTTT. Translated, it gives CASSVEGASGNTIYF. The chain uses TRBV9 and TRBJ1-3, with 7 bases matching TRBD1. Trimming cost V 0 bases and J 1 base; bases outside gene matches: 1. Per germline, CDR1 SGDLS and CDR2 YYNGEE. The CDR3 runs to 15 residues.

J is TRBJ1-6 and V is TRBV19; TRBD1 might be the D (5 bases). The CDR3 is 14 amino acids. V was trimmed by 3 bases and J by 4 bases, leaving 7 bases between them. Germline CDR1 reads LNHDA; CDR2 reads SQIVND (reference sequence). This chain's CDR3 is CASSISGYNSPLHF. DNA for the CDR3: TGTGCCAGTAGTATTTCAGGGTATAATTCACCCCTCCACTTT.

The rearrangement links TRBV6-4 to TRBJ1-1; D unclear. V was cut by 0 bases and J by 7 bases, with 15 bases left in between. CDR1 and CDR2 from the germline V gene are MRHNA and SNTAGT. The CDR3 contains 15 residues. CDR3 DNA: TGTGCCAGCAGTGACTCGATATTAGGGAGGGATGAAGCTTTCTTT. Protein product: CASSDSILGRDEAFF.

This rearrangement joins TRBV27 to TRBJ2-2; 9 positions agree with TRBD1. The CDR3 runs 17 residues. Germline CDR1 is MNHEY and CDR2 is SMNVEV (reference sequence). With V trimmed by 3 bases and J by 4 bases, 9 bases remained unmatched. The CDR3: CASSFLGTGKATGELFF. CDR3 in DNA: TGTGCCAGCAGTTTCCTTGGGACAGGGAAGGCCACCGGGGAGCTGTTTTTT.

The chain employs TRBV6-5 and TRBJ1-1; 9 bases align to TRBD1. Germline-derived CDR1 and CDR2 are MNHEY and SVGAGI. Losses at the gene ends were 0 bases for V and 12 bases for J; bases not matched to a gene: 11. This CDR3 contains 15 residues. The CDR3 DNA sequence: TGTGCCAGCAGTTACTCGGGACAGGGAGTTGGAAAGTCTTTCTTT. It codes for CASSYSGQGVGKSFF.

This sequence joins TRBV6-2 or TRBV6-3 and TRBJ2-5; 7 bases agree with TRBD1. Germline CDR1 and CDR2: MNHEY and SVGEGT. The CDR3 length is 16 residues. The junction had 11 bases not matched to a gene; V was cut back by 2 bases and J by 5 bases. The CDR3 region is CASSYESTGNKETQYF. DNA for the CDR3: TGTGCCAGCAGTTACGAATCGACAGGGAATAAGGAGACCCAGTACTTC.

J is TRBJ2-7 and V is TRBV29-1; 9 bases agree with TRBD1. Germline values: CDR1 SQVTM, CDR2 ANQGSEA. The CDR3 is made up of 12 amino acids. The CDR3 DNA reads TGCAGTCCCCGGGACAGGGACTACGAGCAGTACTTC. Protein sequence: CSPRDRDYEQYF.

The chain has TRBV27 and TRBJ1-3; D perhaps matches TRBD1 (5 bases). V lost 8 bases and J 8 bases, leaving 10 bases between the germline ends. The CDR3 extends over 11 amino acids. CDR1 is MNHEY and CDR2 is SMNVEV in the germline V gene (reference sequence). The CDR3 here is CASVWGDTIYF. The CDR3 DNA is TGTGCCAGCGTATGGGGGGACACCATATATTTT.